The source of this TCR beta chain is a study of early T cells in non-severe SARS-CoV-2 infection. Attached unique molecular identifiers marked individual cDNA molecules. TCRdb itself ran the 5' RACE reads through MiXCR, one entry per CDR3 protein. In the table there are about 52,000 distinct CDR3 sequences, 9.5% to 12% of which are singletons. The V gene lost 6 bases and the J gene lost 5 bases, with 19 bases spanning the gap. This CDR3 contains 15 residues. The germline gives CDR1 SGHTA, CDR2 FQGTGA. The chain is built from TRBV7-3 and TRBJ1-2, with D possibly being TRBD1 (5 bases). The material sequenced was whole blood. This TCR came from an adult who was a healthcare worker with PCR-confirmed SARS-CoV-2 infection or an uninfected control (not recorded which). This chain's CDR3 is CASSPNSGTDYGYTF. In DNA form, the CDR3 reads TGTGCCAGCAGTCCCAACTCCGGGACTGATTATGGCTACACCTTC.